This TCR beta chain was sequenced during a study of neoadjuvant anti-PD-1 for oral cavity cancer. Per germline, CDR1 SGHNT and CDR2 YYREEE (reference sequence). The CDR3 runs 15 residues. Most PBMC samples had roughly 0.5 ug input DNA in six replicates. Using immunoSEQ multiplex PCR, the repertoire was profiled, and TCRdb retains in-frame clones only, with some absent. The repertoire includes approximately 72,000 clones, approximately 82% of them detected once, and 3% to 3.5% sits in the top ten. Patients were newly diagnosed with stage II-IVA oral cavity squamous cell carcinoma without prior systemic or radiation treatment.

Specimen: PBMCs, collected before nivolumab (anti-PD-1) treatment. The receptor was derived from a person aged 35-79 years with oral cavity squamous cell carcinoma. The gene calls are TRBV5-4 and TRBJ2-2; D remains ambiguous. CDR3 DNA: TGTGCTACCACACAAAGGGCCAGATCCACCGGGGAGCTGTTTTTT. Its translation: CATTQRARSTGELFF.